This TCR beta chain was recorded in a study of OX40 agonist ivuxolimab in advanced cancers. Study conclusions and caveats: Relatively little clonal expansion, among the lowest observed, appeared in partial responders at 0.1-3.0 mg/kg.

CDR3 size: 13 residues. The germline V gene has CDR1 MNHNS and CDR2 SASEGT. The V and J ends lost 2 bases and 4 bases respectively, with 9 bases between them. Sequencing was performed with immunoSEQ multiplex PCR; in TCRdb, only in-frame clones are kept and a portion is missing. The sample holds about 62,000 clones; roughly 85% are singletons and the top ten take approximately 3.6%. Of note for this clone: The antigen is not known.

This specimen consisted of CD4+ or CD8+ T cells sorted from blood, obtained in a trial of the OX40 agonist ivuxolimab. This receptor was identified in an adult with an advanced solid tumor such as melanoma, head and neck, liver or kidney cancer. This chain links TRBV6-1 with TRBJ2-7; D not certain. The CDR3 nucleotides read TGTGCCAGCAGTGAAATGTCGGCATACGAGCAGTACTTC. Translated, it gives CASSEMSAYEQYF.